Shown below are 7 T cell receptor beta chains from a single sample sequenced in a study of naive and memory T cell subsets. Ligated cDNA underwent four rounds of PCR with nested alpha and beta constant region primers and SP2. TCRdb reprocessed the UMI-ligation and nested PCR reads via MiXCR and lists one record per CDR3 protein. Counted here are 37,000 or so distinct CDR3 sequences, 11% occurring once; the ten biggest clones make up 3.5% to 5%. Regarding treatment: skin biopsy from PPD injection site in Mantoux-positive individual. TCR cDNA received a 3' ligated oligonucleotide that carried a UMI. Sequenced material: skin, taken from a tuberculin skin test site. The receptors derive from an adult in good health.

The chain is built from TRBV5-1 and TRBJ2-1; 9 positions match TRBD1. Germline CDR1 SGHRS, CDR2 YFSETQ. The CDR3 totals 19 residues. Germline trimming cut 3 bases from V and 0 bases from J; bases unmatched to any gene: 13. The CDR3 DNA reads as TGCGCCAGCAGCTCCGCCGGGACAGGGAAAACCAGCTCCTACAATGAGCAGTTCTTC. Amino acids: CASSSAGTGKTSSYNEQFF.

For this clonotype: This may be a read error: a much more frequent sequence differs by one nucleotide. The chain couples TRBV20-1 to TRBJ2-7; D is perhaps TRBD1 (5 bases). V was clipped by 6 bases and J by 5 bases, with 17 bases between them. This CDR3 spans 13 amino acids. CDR1 and CDR2 (germline): DFQATT, SNEGSKA (reference sequence). The CDR3 nucleotides are TGCAGTGCCACCGGCCAGGGTGGGAACGAGCAGTACTTC. Its protein product is CSATGQGGNEQYF.

This clonotype has ten or more counts. This chain links TRBV20-1 with TRBJ2-1; D remains unclear. CDR3 length equals 12 residues. V gave up 6 bases and J gave up 5 bases, with 11 bases separating them. The germline CDR1 and CDR2 sequences are DFQATT and SNEGSKA (reference sequence). The CDR3 region has the DNA TGCAGTGCGAACCCATTCAACAATGAGCAGTTCTTC. Its translation: CSANPFNNEQFF.

V is TRBV20-1 and J is TRBJ1-6; 9 bases map to TRBD1. Per germline, CDR1 DFQATT and CDR2 SNEGSKA (reference sequence). This CDR3 is 15 amino acids long. J lost 5 bases, V lost 4 bases, and 6 bases had no gene match. CDR3 DNA: TGCAGTGCTAAACTACAGGGGGCAGATAATTCACCCCTCCACTTT. Its protein is CSAKLQGADNSPLHF.

This clonotype came up a few times. This chain connects TRBV19 to TRBJ1-5; D not certain. The CDR3 contains 15 residues. CDR1 and CDR2 (germline): LNHDA, SQIVND (reference sequence). The V end was cut by 3 bases, the J end by 1 base, with 10 bases between. CDR3 in amino acids: CASSILVDSNQPQHF. The CDR3 region has the DNA TGTGCCAGTAGTATCTTGGTGGACAGCAATCAGCCCCAGCATTTT.

The rearrangement links TRBV7-6 to TRBJ2-5, with 8 bases lining up with TRBD1. The CDR3 is 15 amino acids. Germline loops: CDR1 SGHVS, CDR2 FNYEAQ. Unmatched junction bases numbered 8, after V lost 4 bases and J lost 4 bases. The CDR3 region is CASSSYTRGRETQYF. CDR3 sequence (DNA): TGTGCCAGCAGCTCCTATACCAGGGGGCGAGAGACCCAGTACTTC.

This clonotype was detected ten times or more. V is TRBV20-1 and J is TRBJ2-7; 7 bases are shared with TRBD1. The CDR3 runs to 15 residues. V dropped 4 bases and J dropped 3; count of bases not matched to a gene: 12. The germline CDR1 and CDR2 sequences are DFQATT and SNEGSKA (reference sequence). The CDR3 here is CSAIKIDRALYEQYF. CDR3 in DNA: TGCAGTGCTATTAAAATCGACAGGGCCCTCTACGAGCAGTACTTC.